What follows is one T cell receptor (beta chain) and its context. Its target is unknown. Germline V gene data show CDR1 as MDHEN and CDR2 as SYDVKM. The CDR3 is 16 amino acids. V trimming: 5 bases; J trimming: 1 base; junction bases outside the gene matches: 8. The entry originates in a study of blood T cells in healthy people across ages. Overall study findings and caveats: It was held that diversity estimates obtained from one million T cells represented underestimates. Whereas aged donors had fewer naive CD4+ cells, long-lived donors had more of them and higher diversity. In older individuals, TCR beta diversity per million T cells was lower, falling roughly linearly with age.

Through a sample-barcoded 5' primer and a J-beta primer mix, a second PCR was run for roughly 6 to 12 cycles. TCRdb re-called the 5' RACE reads through MiXCR, storing one row per CDR3 protein. The sample has roughly 1 million distinct CDR3 sequences; under 30% are singletons. The same data also went into a second study, on T cells of mothers and their children.

The gene calls are TRBV28 and TRBJ2-1, with 7 positions matching TRBD2. The TCR originated in a girl aged 2 to 9 in good health. Sequencing was done on a sample of blood. The CDR3 sequence: CASSLPQAGSYNEQFF. DNA of the CDR3: TGTGCCAGCAGTCTGCCACAAGCGGGGTCCTACAATGAGCAGTTCTTC.